A single sample gave rise to the 5 T cell receptor beta chains below, sequenced in a study of cytomegalovirus exposure and HLA in healthy donors. PCR primers comprised 60 Vbeta and 13 Jbeta primers. The table came from immunoSEQ multiplex PCR; TCRdb's copy has only in-frame clones and leaves some out. The profile covers about 260,000 clones, with under 80% appearing a single time and under 3% taken by the ten largest. The material sequenced was PBMCs. These TCRs come from a female donor in good health and CMV-seronegative.

The chain combines TRBV5-1 with TRBJ2-1, with D tentatively TRBD1 (5 bases). V was clipped by 4 bases and J by 0 bases, with 11 bases between them. The CDR3 totals 15 residues. CDR1 and CDR2 from the germline V gene are SGHRS and YFSETQ. In DNA form, the CDR3 reads TGCGCCAGCAGCCCAGGGTTTCCCTCCTACAATGAGCAGTTCTTC. Protein: CASSPGFPSYNEQFF.

This clone appeared a single time. This sequence joins TRBV10-3 and TRBJ1-1; D might be TRBD1 (5 bases). Germline CDR1 is ENHRY and CDR2 is SYGVKD. This CDR3 has 13 amino acids. V lost 8 bases to trimming and J lost 0 bases, with 10 bases between them. The CDR3 spells CAIGEQVNTEAFF. The CDR3 region has the DNA TGTGCCATCGGGGAACAGGTGAACACTGAAGCTTTCTTT.

The gene calls are TRBV6-1 and TRBJ2-4, with D possibly TRBD1 on 6 matching bases. Trimming shortened V by 4 bases and J by 0 bases, and 16 bases separated the two germline ends. CDR3 size: 17 residues. CDR1 is MNHNS, CDR2 SASEGT, per germline. The CDR3 spells CASSVAVGTLAKNIQYF. DNA for the CDR3: TGTGCCAGCAGTGTGGCAGTAGGGACACTAGCCAAAAACATTCAGTACTTC.

The CDR3 DNA reads TGTGCCAGCAGTTTAACCGCTCCCCCGGGCCGGGGTAATGAAAAACTGTTTTTT. This codes for CASSLTAPPGRGNEKLFF. This rearrangement joins TRBV27 to TRBJ1-4; unclear D gene. The length of the CDR3 is 18 residues. The V gene lost 2 bases and the J gene lost 4 bases, with 20 bases spanning the gap. CDR1 and CDR2 from the germline V gene are MNHEY and SMNVEV (reference sequence).

The chain couples TRBV5-4 to TRBJ2-2; D perhaps matches TRBD2 (5 bases). CDR3 size: 15 residues. Germline CDR1 and CDR2: SGHNT and YYREEE (reference sequence). The V end lost 0 bases, the J end lost 0 bases, and 6 bases lay between the germline ends. The CDR3 DNA reads TGTGCCAGCAGCTTGGGGCGGGCGAACACCGGGGAGCTGTTTTTT. Protein: CASSLGRANTGELFF.